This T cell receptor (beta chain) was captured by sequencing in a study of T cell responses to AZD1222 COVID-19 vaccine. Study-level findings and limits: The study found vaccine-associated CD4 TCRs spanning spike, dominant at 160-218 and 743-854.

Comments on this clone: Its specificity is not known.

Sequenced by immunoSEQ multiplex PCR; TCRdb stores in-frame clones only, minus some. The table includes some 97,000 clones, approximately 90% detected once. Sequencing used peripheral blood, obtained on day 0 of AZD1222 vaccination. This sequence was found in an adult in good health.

CDR3 loop: CASSPASRGNQPQHF. As DNA, the CDR3 is TGTGCCAGCTCACCGGCTTCTCGGGGCAATCAGCCCCAGCATTTT. The rearrangement uses TRBV18 and TRBJ1-5; D ambiguous. Germline lookup yields CDR1 KGHSH and CDR2 LQKENI. The CDR3 is made up of 15 amino acids. Trimming took off 3 bases at V and 2 bases at J, with 11 bases between the two ends.